One and the same sample provided the 9 T cell receptor beta chains below, sequenced in a study of CD4+ T cells in melanoma. Measured with immunoSEQ multiplex PCR; TCRdb has only the in-frame clones, and not every one. Of about 140,000 clones listed, 80% to 95% are singletons. The receptors were sampled from a human donor with melanoma.

The chain links TRBV27 to TRBJ2-1; 8 bases match TRBD1. Germline V lookup: CDR1 MNHEY, CDR2 SMNVEV (reference sequence). J lost 0 bases, V lost 7 bases, and 14 bases had no gene match. The CDR3 length is 18 residues. The chain's CDR3 is CASTRRGQVVSSYNEQFF. CDR3 sequence (DNA): TGTGCCAGCACTCGAAGGGGACAGGTCGTGAGCTCCTACAATGAGCAGTTCTTC.

V usage is TRBV5-4 and J usage is TRBJ2-6; D is unclear. The germline V and J ends were trimmed by 4 bases and 0 bases, with 8 bases remaining between them. The CDR3 runs 15 residues. The germline CDR1 and CDR2 sequences are SGHNT and YYREEE (reference sequence). CDR3 nucleotides: TGTGCCAGCAGCATCAGGAGCTCTGGGGCCAACGTCCTGACTTTC. Encoded protein: CASSIRSSGANVLTF.

The chain uses TRBV27 and TRBJ2-4; D not certain. V was trimmed by 2 bases and J by 0 bases, leaving 11 bases between them. Germline V lookup: CDR1 MNHEY, CDR2 SMNVEV (reference sequence). CDR3 length: 16 residues. The CDR3 coding sequence is TGTGCCAGCAGTTTAAAGGGCACACTAGCCAAAAACATTCAGTACTTC. It is translated as CASSLKGTLAKNIQYF.

V is TRBV19 and J is TRBJ1-4; tentative D call: TRBD1 (5 bases). This CDR3 comprises 13 residues. CDR1 and CDR2 (germline): LNHDA, SQIVND (reference sequence). Trimming stripped 0 bases from V and 11 bases from J, with 10 bases between. Here the CDR3 DNA reads TGTGCCAGTAGTATAGAGGGGACCGGGAAACTGTTTTTT. This gives the protein CASSIEGTGKLFF.

This chain joins TRBV2 and TRBJ2-6; a weak D match, TRBD2 (6 bases). Trimming removed 9 bases at V and 4 bases at J, with 16 bases between. The germline CDR1 and CDR2 sequences are SNHLY and FYNNEI. CDR3 size: 15 residues. The DNA of the CDR3 is TGTGCCAGTTATACGGGGGAGTCAGGGGCCAACGTCCTGACTTTC. Translation gives CASYTGESGANVLTF.

This chain connects TRBV19 to TRBJ2-5, with 9 bases identical to TRBD1. The V segment lost 6 bases and the J segment 5 bases; nucleotides outside the gene matches: 19. Per germline, CDR1 LNHDA and CDR2 SQIVND (reference sequence). The CDR3 is 18 amino acids. The CDR3, as DNA: TGTGCCAGTAGCTTAGGGACAGGGTTTATGTCTCTTTCGGAGACCCAGTACTTC. Translation: CASSLGTGFMSLSETQYF.

The CDR3 sequence is CASSLVAGSSYEQYF. The CDR3 DNA reads TGTGCCAGCAGCTTAGTGGCGGGGAGCTCCTACGAGCAGTACTTC. This rearrangement joins TRBV7-8 to TRBJ2-7; D is possibly TRBD2 (6 bases). This CDR3 has 15 amino acids. CDR1 and CDR2 (germline): SGHVS, FQNEAQ. V gave up 1 base and J gave up 0 bases, with 10 bases separating them.

The V and J genes are TRBV7-6 and TRBJ2-1; 13 bases are shared with TRBD2. Trimming removed 0 bases from V and 9 bases from J; junction bases left unmatched: 2. Germline V gives CDR1 SGHVS, CDR2 FNYEAQ. This CDR3 contains 15 residues. The CDR3 nucleotides read TGTGCCAGCAGCTTAGCTAGGACTAGCGGGGGTGAGCAGTTCTTC. It specifies CASSLARTSGGEQFF.

CDR3 protein: CASSLGGGDDEKLFF. The CDR3 nucleotides are TGCGCCAGCAGCTTGGGAGGAGGGGACGATGAAAAACTGTTTTTT. The chain carries TRBV5-1 and TRBJ1-4; the D gene is possibly TRBD1 (5 bases). Trimming removed 0 bases from V and 6 bases from J, with 12 bases in between. From germline, CDR1 is SGHRS and CDR2 YFSETQ. The CDR3 loop spans 15 amino acids.